The clone carrying this TCR beta chain was seen repeatedly, ten times or more. The time point denotes: patch test 1, 2 weeks after DPC sensitization. Treatment here: therapeutic diphenylcyclopropenone sensitization with weekly scalp DPC. Between the trimmed V and J ends, which lost 3 bases and 1 base, there was a span of 4 bases. The germline V gene has CDR1 MNHEY and CDR2 SVGEGT. The CDR3 consists of 13 residues. The data were obtained in a study of human T cells and chemical hapten exposure. Looking at the study overall: There were weekly diphenylcyclopropenone doses to the scalp for patients throughout the roughly 24-week study.

TCRdb ran MiXCR on the RACE reads and lists one entry per CDR3 protein. The repertoire holds around 380,000 distinct CDR3 sequences, with more than 4.5% as singletons. This clonotype was sampled from a woman aged 45-59 years with alopecia areata. Some clones in this sample may be carry-over from other donors' samples. The V gene is TRBV6-2 or TRBV6-3, the J gene TRBJ1-5; D remains unclear. Source: whole blood, taken in connection with sensitization to the hapten diphenylcyclopropenone (DPC). CDR3 sequence reads: CASSYVSNQPQHF. The CDR3 coding sequence is TGTGCCAGCAGTTATGTAAGCAATCAGCCCCAGCATTTT.